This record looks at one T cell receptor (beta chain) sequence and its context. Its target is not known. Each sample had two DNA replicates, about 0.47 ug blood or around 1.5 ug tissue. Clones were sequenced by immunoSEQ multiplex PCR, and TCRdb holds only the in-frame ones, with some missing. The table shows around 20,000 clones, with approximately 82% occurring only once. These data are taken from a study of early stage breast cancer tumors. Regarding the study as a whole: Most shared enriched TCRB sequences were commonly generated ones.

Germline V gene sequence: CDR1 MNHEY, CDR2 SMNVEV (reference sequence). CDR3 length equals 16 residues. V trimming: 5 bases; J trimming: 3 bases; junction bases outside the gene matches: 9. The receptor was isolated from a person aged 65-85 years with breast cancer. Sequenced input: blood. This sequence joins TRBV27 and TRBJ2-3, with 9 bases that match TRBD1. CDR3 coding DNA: TGTGCCAGCAGTCCGAAGACAGGGGGAGGGACAGATACGCAGTATTTT. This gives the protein CASSPKTGGGTDTQYF.